What follows are 20 T cell receptor beta chains derived from one specimen sequenced in a study of CD8 T cells in ankylosing spondylitis. MiXCR was run by TCRdb on the 5' RACE reads, yielding one entry per CDR3 protein. Here the sample spans 200,000 or so distinct CDR3 sequences, 10% to 15% being singletons. The sequencing input was blood, either unsorted or a sorted T cell fraction (not recorded which). All receptors come from a female donor with ankylosing spondylitis or in good health (not recorded which).

There are a few counts of this clonotype. This rearrangement joins TRBV20-1 to TRBJ1-2; tentative D call: TRBD1 (5 bases). The CDR3 sequence is 13 residues long. V was pared by 6 bases and J by 5 bases, with 16 bases between. Per germline, CDR1 DFQATT and CDR2 SNEGSKA (reference sequence). CDR3 in amino acids: CSATTPGAYGYTF. The CDR3, as DNA: TGCAGTGCAACGACCCCTGGGGCTTATGGCTACACCTTC.

As concerns this clonotype: This clone may be a read error of a much larger clone one base away. The V and J genes are TRBV12-3 or TRBV12-4 and TRBJ1-3, with 8 positions matching TRBD1. This CDR3 is 14 amino acids long. The CDR3 DNA follows: TGTTCCAGCAGCCGACAGGGGACTGGAAACACCATATATTTT. Amino acid sequence: CSSSRQGTGNTIYF.

This clonotype showed up just a few times. The chain has TRBV4-2 and TRBJ2-3; 14 nucleotides agree with TRBD2. From germline, CDR1 is LGHNA and CDR2 YNFKEQ. V trimming: 2 bases; J trimming: 3 bases; junction bases outside the gene matches: 13. The CDR3 loop spans 20 amino acids. The CDR3, as DNA: TGTGCCAGCAGCCAAAAGGGCTCGCCGGGACTAGCGGGAGTAACAGATACGCAGTATTTT. It specifies CASSQKGSPGLAGVTDTQYF.

This clonotype came up many times. The chain recombines TRBV20-1 with TRBJ2-1; unclear D gene. CDR3 length equals 14 residues. V was clipped by 5 bases and J by 5 bases, with 16 bases between them. Germline assignment: CDR1 DFQATT and CDR2 SNEGSKA (reference sequence). In nucleotides, the CDR3 is TGCAGTGCTCCTACCCTTGGACGACACAATGAGCAGTTCTTC. Amino acids: CSAPTLGRHNEQFF.

This clonotype was seen more than once but under ten times. The rearrangement uses TRBV28 and TRBJ2-7; 11 nucleotides match TRBD2. Germline values: CDR1 MDHEN, CDR2 SYDVKM. The V gene end was trimmed by 2 bases and the J gene end by 1 base; junction bases not matched to a gene: 4. The CDR3 has 16 amino acids. The CDR3 nucleotides are TGTGCCAGCAGTTTAGTCGGGACTAGCGGATCCTACGAGCAGTACTTC. It encodes CASSLVGTSGSYEQYF.

This clonotype has more than one count but fewer than ten. The chain links TRBV18 to TRBJ2-3; TRBD2 is a possible D gene (6 bases). This CDR3 has 15 amino acids. The V gene's germline CDR1 is KGHSH and CDR2 LQKENI. Trimming stripped 1 base from V and 2 bases from J, with 10 bases between. The chain's CDR3 is CASSPLAADTDTQYF. CDR3 nucleotide sequence: TGTGCCAGCTCACCACTAGCGGCAGACACAGATACGCAGTATTTT.

This clonotype occurred a few times. V usage is TRBV11-2 and J usage is TRBJ2-5, with TRBD1 identical over 7 bases. This CDR3 has 15 amino acids. V trimming: 1 base; J trimming: 3 bases; junction bases outside the gene matches: 5. Per the germline V gene, CDR1 is SGHAT and CDR2 is FQNNGV. The CDR3 DNA sequence: TGTGCCAGCAGCTTAGCCCCGGGACAGAAAGAGACCCAGTACTTC. It specifies CASSLAPGQKETQYF.

With respect to this clonotype: A much larger clone differs from this one at a single base, so this may be a read error. The genes are TRBV10-2 and TRBJ2-7; TRBD2 matches 7 bases. The CDR3 loop spans 19 amino acids. Per the germline V gene, CDR1 is WSHSY and CDR2 is SAAADI. The V and J ends lost 6 bases and 6 bases, in that order; junction bases with no gene match: 26. The CDR3 reads CASRGTAGSVSGTTSEQYF. CDR3 DNA: TGCGCCAGCAGGGGAACAGCAGGGAGTGTTTCTGGGACTACCTCCGAGCAGTACTTC.

In this sample, this clonotype turned up many times. J is TRBJ1-1 and V is TRBV6-2 or TRBV6-3; D might be TRBD1 (5 bases). CDR1 MNHEY and CDR2 SVGEGT come from the germline V gene. With 3 bases removed from V and 11 bases from J, the gap between germline ends came to 13 bases. The CDR3 has 12 amino acids. CDR3 region: CASSYITGRAFF. As DNA, the CDR3 is TGTGCCAGCAGTTATATCACAGGCCGGGCTTTCTTT.

This clonotype was observed a few times. This chain connects TRBV27 to TRBJ2-2; no clear D. V lost 7 bases, J lost 9 bases, and 18 bases lay in between. The CDR3 totals 14 residues. CDR1 is MNHEY, CDR2 SMNVEV, per germline (reference sequence). CDR3 DNA: TGTGCCAGCACCCTTCCGACTTGGTCGAGGGAGCTGTTTTTT. The encoded protein is CASTLPTWSRELFF.

This clonotype came up many times. V is TRBV12-3 or TRBV12-4 and J is TRBJ1-1; perhaps TRBD1 as D (5 bases). V lost 2 bases and J lost 1, with 11 bases in between. This CDR3 has 15 residues. This CDR3 reads CASSLQAGKNTEAFF. DNA for the CDR3: TGTGCCAGCAGTTTACAGGCAGGGAAGAACACTGAAGCTTTCTTT.

This clonotype was counted at least ten times. This chain connects TRBV11-2 to TRBJ1-1; D is uncertain. The CDR3 consists of 16 residues. CDR1 SGHAT and CDR2 FQNNGV come from the germline V gene. The V gene lost 4 bases and the J gene lost 3 bases, with 18 bases spanning the gap. For the CDR3, the DNA is TGTGCCAGCAGCTCCCCGCACTTCACGCGGGACACTGAAGCTTTCTTT. It specifies CASSSPHFTRDTEAFF.

CDR3 in DNA: TGCGCCAGCAGCTTGGCAGGACCGAACACTGAAGCTTTCTTT. Translation: CASSLAGPNTEAFF. The V gene is TRBV5-1, the J gene TRBJ1-1; D unclear. CDR1 and CDR2 (germline): SGHRS, YFSETQ. Trimming cost V 0 bases and J 1 base, with 7 bases left between them. The CDR3 is 14 residues long.

This clonotype was counted at least ten times. The J gene is TRBJ2-3, the V gene TRBV7-3; D might be TRBD1 (6 bases). The CDR3 runs 13 residues. V was clipped by 5 bases and J by 8 bases, with 14 bases between them. Germline V gene lookup returns CDR1 SGHTA and CDR2 FQGTGA. In DNA, the CDR3 is TGTGCCAGCAGCCGCCCAGGGGCCGGTACGCAGTATTTT. The encoded protein is CASSRPGAGTQYF.

The table lists this clonotype with a few counts. The chain recombines TRBV7-3 with TRBJ2-7, with 9 bases that match TRBD2. Germline-derived CDR1 and CDR2 are SGHTA and FQGTGA. The CDR3 sequence is 24 residues long. With V trimmed by 1 base and J by 3 bases, 31 bases remained unmatched. CDR3 nucleotides: TGTGCCAGCAGCTTAATCCCCCCGGATCTATCGGGACTAGCACAATTACAAGCCCACTACGAGCAGTACTTC. This sequence encodes CASSLIPPDLSGLAQLQAHYEQYF.

There are many counts of this clonotype. The chain couples TRBV5-1 to TRBJ2-2; D might be TRBD1 or TRBD2, each matching 5 bases. V lost 4 bases and J lost 4, with 20 bases in between. Per the germline V gene, CDR1 is SGHRS and CDR2 is YFSETQ. CDR3 length: 17 residues. CDR3 coding DNA: TGCGCCAGCAGCAGACCCCCGGGACGGGCTTTCACCGGGGAGCTGTTTTTT. Protein product: CASSRPPGRAFTGELFF.

DNA for the CDR3: TGTGCCAGCAGCTTCGGACAGGGAAAGCAGACCCAGTACTTC. It translates to CASSFGQGKQTQYF. This chain joins TRBV5-6 and TRBJ2-5; TRBD1 matches 8 bases. Germline assignment: CDR1 SGHDT and CDR2 YYEEEE. The J segment lost 6 bases and the V segment lost 2 bases, leaving 6 bases of the junction unmatched. This CDR3 comprises 14 residues.

V and J are TRBV20-1 and TRBJ1-2, with D tentatively TRBD1 (5 bases). Per germline, CDR1 DFQATT and CDR2 SNEGSKA (reference sequence). Trimming left V 5 bases short and J 2 bases short, with 12 bases between. The CDR3 runs 13 residues. Written as DNA, the CDR3 is TGCAGTGCTGGCGGGGGGATAAACTATGGCTACACCTTC. It codes for CSAGGGINYGYTF.

The CDR3 sequence is CASSSRQGFTYEQYF. The CDR3 bases are TGTGCCAGCAGTAGTAGACAGGGGTTTACCTACGAGCAGTACTTC. The V and J genes are TRBV7-9 and TRBJ2-7, with 8 bases matching TRBD1. Trimming took 6 bases from V and 2 from J; bases not matched to a gene: 9. This CDR3 contains 15 residues. Germline CDR1 SEHNR, CDR2 FQNEAQ (reference sequence).

This clonotype appeared many times. The gene calls are TRBV5-1 and TRBJ1-4; 7 bases match TRBD1. CDR1 is SGHRS and CDR2 is YFSETQ in the germline V gene. The CDR3 spans 15 residues. The J segment lost 0 bases and the V segment lost 4 bases, leaving 3 bases of the junction unmatched. CDR3 DNA: TGCGCCAGCAGCATTGGGACAGCAACTAATGAAAAACTGTTTTTT. The encoded protein is CASSIGTATNEKLFF.